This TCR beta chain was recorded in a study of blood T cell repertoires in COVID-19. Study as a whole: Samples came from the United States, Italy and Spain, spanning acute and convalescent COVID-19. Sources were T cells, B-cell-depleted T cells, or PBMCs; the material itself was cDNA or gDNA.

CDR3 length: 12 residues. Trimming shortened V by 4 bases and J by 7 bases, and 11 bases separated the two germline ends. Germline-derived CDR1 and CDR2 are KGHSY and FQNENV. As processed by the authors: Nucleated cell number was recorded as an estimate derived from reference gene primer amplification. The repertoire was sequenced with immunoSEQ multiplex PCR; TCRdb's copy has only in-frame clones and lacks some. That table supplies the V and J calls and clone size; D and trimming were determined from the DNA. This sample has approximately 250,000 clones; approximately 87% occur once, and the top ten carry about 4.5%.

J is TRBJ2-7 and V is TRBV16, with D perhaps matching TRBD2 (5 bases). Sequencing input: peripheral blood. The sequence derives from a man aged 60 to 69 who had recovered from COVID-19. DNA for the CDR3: TGTGCCAGCAGCCTCCTCCGGGGAGAGCAGTACTTC. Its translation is CASSLLRGEQYF.